This is a list of T cell receptor beta chains from one sample in a study of cytotoxic CD8 clonotypes in ibrutinib-treated CLL. Data came from immunoSEQ multiplex PCR; TCRdb stores just in-frame clones and leaves some out. The sample has tens of thousands of clones, roughly 58% seen once; the top ten hold roughly 25%. This specimen was PBMCs, taken at disease progression, from a patient treated with ibrutinib. Receptor source: a human donor with chronic lymphocytic leukemia. Both conserved end residues are part of each CDR3. D genes are given only for firm matches. Rows give clone size only sometimes, using once, few, many, or a class for an expanded clone.

D gene	V gene	J gene	clone size	CDR3 protein	CDR3 DNA
TRBD1	TRBV10-3	TRBJ2-7	NA	CARSGTESSEQYF	TGTGCCAGGTCCGGGACAGAGAGTTCCGAGCAGTACTTC
NA	TRBV6-5	TRBJ1-2	NA	CASSYTQGEYGYTF	TGTGCCAGCAGTTACACACAGGGAGAGTATGGCTACACCTTC
NA	TRBV30	TRBJ1-1	NA	CAWSGTLRAFF	TGTGCCTGGAGTGGGACCCTGAGGGCTTTCTTT
NA	TRBV7-9	TRBJ1-3	NA	CASSSPRAFGNTIYF	TGTGCCAGCAGCTCACCGAGAGCCTTCGGAAACACCATATATTTT
NA	TRBV28	TRBJ1-2	few	CASSSDRPYGYTF	TGTGCCAGCAGTTCCGACAGACCCTATGGCTACACCTTC
TRBD1	TRBV6-1	TRBJ2-3	NA	CASRAGGEADTQYF	TGTGCCAGCAGGGCAGGGGGCGAGGCAGATACGCAGTATTTT
NA	TRBV28	TRBJ1-2	few	CASSLPPSPLPYGYTF	TGTGCCAGCAGTTTACCCCCCTCCCCGCTCCCCTATGGCTACACCTTC
NA	TRBV28	TRBJ1-2	NA	CASSTAGQPSYGYTF	TGTGCCAGCAGTACGGCGGGACAACCGAGCTATGGCTACACCTTC
NA	TRBV18	TRBJ1-1	NA	CASSTTENTEAFF	TGTGCCAGCTCAACCACGGAGAACACTGAAGCTTTCTTT
TRBD2	TRBV5-1	TRBJ2-5	NA	CASSLPGGRETQYF	TGCGCCAGCAGCCTCCCGGGGGGGCGTGAGACCCAGTACTTC
TRBD2	TRBV7-2	TRBJ2-7	NA	CASSISPTSGTYEQYF	TGTGCCAGCAGCATCTCCCCTACTAGCGGGACTTACGAGCAGTACTTC
TRBD2	TRBV28	TRBJ2-7	NA	CAGRPGGTHEQYF	TGTGCCGGCAGACCCGGGGGGACCCACGAGCAGTACTTC
NA	TRBV30	TRBJ1-2	many	CAWTNYYGYTF	TGTGCCTGGACTAACTACTATGGCTACACCTTC
NA	TRBV6-4	TRBJ2-3	NA	CASSDGGAWWPDTQYF	TGTGCCAGCAGTGACGGGGGAGCTTGGTGGCCAGATACGCAGTATTTT
NA	TRBV28	TRBJ2-5	few	CASSLGGLETQYF	TGTGCCAGCAGTTTAGGAGGGTTGGAGACCCAGTACTTC
TRBD2	TRBV10-3	TRBJ2-5	NA	CAISESIAGGKTQYF	TGTGCCATCAGTGAGTCGATTGCGGGGGGCAAGACCCAGTACTTC
NA	TRBV9	TRBJ2-1	NA	CASNTPGDEQFF	TGTGCCAGCAATACCCCTGGCGATGAGCAGTTCTTC
NA	TRBV19	TRBJ2-1	NA	CASSRLGTGGGLYNEQFF	TGTGCCAGTAGTAGATTGGGTACAGGGGGGGGCCTCTACAATGAGCAGTTCTTC
NA	TRBV5-1	TRBJ2-3	few	CASSLVGSGHTDTQYF	TGCGCCAGCAGCTTGGTAGGTAGCGGACACACAGATACGCAGTATTTT
TRBD1	TRBV7-9	TRBJ1-2	once	CASSPGTDYGYTF	TGTGCCAGCAGCCCCGGGACAGACTATGGCTACACCTTC
NA	TRBV29-1	TRBJ2-5	NA	CSVEPTETQYF	TGCAGCGTTGAGCCAACGGAGACCCAGTACTTC
TRBD1	TRBV29-1	TRBJ1-1	NA	CSVGGTGSLTEAFF	TGCAGCGTTGGAGGGACAGGGTCACTCACTGAAGCTTTCTTT
NA	TRBV7-3	TRBJ2-2	NA	CASSSFANRNTGELFF	TGTGCCAGCAGCTCCTTCGCGAACAGAAACACCGGGGAGCTGTTTTTT
NA	TRBV10-2	TRBJ1-2	many	CASTGAYGYTF	TGCGCCAGCACAGGGGCTTACGGCTACACCTTC
NA	TRBV23-1	TRBJ2-2	once	CASSQSHTGELFF	TGCGCCAGCAGTCAATCCCACACCGGGGAGCTGTTTTTT
TRBD1	TRBV20-1	TRBJ1-2	NA	CSVDRGYGYTF	TGCAGTGTGGACAGGGGTTATGGCTACACCTTC
TRBD1	TRBV13	TRBJ1-2	NA	CASSRDRNYGYTF	TGTGCCAGCAGCCGGGACAGGAACTATGGCTACACCTTC
TRBD1	TRBV5-1	TRBJ1-2	few	CASSFDRGYGYTF	TGCGCCAGCAGTTTCGACAGGGGCTATGGCTACACCTTC
NA	TRBV7-8	TRBJ1-5	NA	CASGGLNQPQHF	TGTGCCAGCGGGGGTTTGAATCAGCCCCAGCATTTT
TRBD2	TRBV13	TRBJ2-7	NA	CASSLGLAGYEQYF	TGTGCCAGCAGCCTGGGACTAGCGGGGTACGAGCAGTACTTC
TRBD1	TRBV7-2	TRBJ2-7	NA	CASSSNRGTYEQYF	TGTGCCAGCAGCTCTAACAGGGGGACCTACGAGCAGTACTTC
NA	TRBV30	TRBJ1-5	NA	CAWARRDNQPQHF	TGTGCCTGGGCCAGACGGGACAATCAGCCCCAGCATTTT